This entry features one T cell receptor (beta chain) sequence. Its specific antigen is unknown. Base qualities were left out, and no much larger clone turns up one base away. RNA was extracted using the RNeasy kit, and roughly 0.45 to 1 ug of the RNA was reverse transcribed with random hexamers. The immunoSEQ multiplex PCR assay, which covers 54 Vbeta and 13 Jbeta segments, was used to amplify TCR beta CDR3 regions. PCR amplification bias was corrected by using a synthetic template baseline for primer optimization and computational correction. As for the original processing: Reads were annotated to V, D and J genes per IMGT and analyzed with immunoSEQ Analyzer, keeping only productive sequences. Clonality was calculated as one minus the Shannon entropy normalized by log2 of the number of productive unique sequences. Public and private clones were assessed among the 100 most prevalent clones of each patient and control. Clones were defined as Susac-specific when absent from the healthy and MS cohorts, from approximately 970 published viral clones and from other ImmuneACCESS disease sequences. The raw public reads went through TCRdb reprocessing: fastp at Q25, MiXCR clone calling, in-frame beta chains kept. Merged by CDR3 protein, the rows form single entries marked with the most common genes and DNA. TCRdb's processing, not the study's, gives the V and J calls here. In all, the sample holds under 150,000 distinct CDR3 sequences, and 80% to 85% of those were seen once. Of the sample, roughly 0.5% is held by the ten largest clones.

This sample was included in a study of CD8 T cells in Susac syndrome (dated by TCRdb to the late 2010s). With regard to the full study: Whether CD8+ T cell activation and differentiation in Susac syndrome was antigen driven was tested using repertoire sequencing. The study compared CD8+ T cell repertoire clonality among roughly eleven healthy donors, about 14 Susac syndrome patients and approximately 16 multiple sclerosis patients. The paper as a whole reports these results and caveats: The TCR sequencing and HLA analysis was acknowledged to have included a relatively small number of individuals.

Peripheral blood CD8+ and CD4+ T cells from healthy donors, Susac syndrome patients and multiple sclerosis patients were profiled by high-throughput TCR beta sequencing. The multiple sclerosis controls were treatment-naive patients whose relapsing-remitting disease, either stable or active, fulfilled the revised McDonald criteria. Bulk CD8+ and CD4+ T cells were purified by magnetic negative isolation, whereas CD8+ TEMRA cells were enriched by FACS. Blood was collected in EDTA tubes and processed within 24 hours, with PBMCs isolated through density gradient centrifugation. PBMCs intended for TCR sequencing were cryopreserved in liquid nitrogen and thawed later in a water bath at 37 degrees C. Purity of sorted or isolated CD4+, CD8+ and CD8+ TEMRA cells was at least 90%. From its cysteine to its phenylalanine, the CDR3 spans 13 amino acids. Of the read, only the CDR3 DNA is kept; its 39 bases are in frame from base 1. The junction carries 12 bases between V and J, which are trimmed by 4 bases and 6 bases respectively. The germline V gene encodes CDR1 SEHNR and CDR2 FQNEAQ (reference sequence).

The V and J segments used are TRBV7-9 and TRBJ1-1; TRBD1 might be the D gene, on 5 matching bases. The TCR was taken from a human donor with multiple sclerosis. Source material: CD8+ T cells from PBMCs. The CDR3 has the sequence CASSSRTKPEAFF. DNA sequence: TGTGCCAGCAGCTCAAGGACAAAGCCTGAAGCTTTCTTT.